This T cell receptor beta chain was observed in a study of T cells in women clearing cervical HPV infection. Dot-blot hybridization genotyped cervical HPV amplified with MY09/MY11 PCR. Comment on this clone: The DNA ends 3 residues before the CDR3 does, and the rest of the CDR3 is filled in from the germline J gene.

Sequenced by immunoSEQ multiplex PCR; TCRdb stores in-frame clones only, minus some. The sample has around 35,000 clones. V was shortened by 0 bases and J by 3 bases, with 6 bases between the two germline ends. CDR1 and CDR2 (germline): SGHNT, YYREEE (reference sequence). The CDR3 contains 14 residues. V is TRBV5-4 and J is TRBJ2-2; D perhaps matches TRBD2 (6 bases). Input material: blood buffy coat. The clonotype originates from a woman between 18 and 70 years old with a cervical HPV16 infection that either progressed to CIN3+ or cleared (not recorded which). CDR3 sequence reads: CASSLGGDTGELFF. Partial CDR3 DNA: TGTGCCAGCAGCTTGGGGGGGGACACCGGGGAG.